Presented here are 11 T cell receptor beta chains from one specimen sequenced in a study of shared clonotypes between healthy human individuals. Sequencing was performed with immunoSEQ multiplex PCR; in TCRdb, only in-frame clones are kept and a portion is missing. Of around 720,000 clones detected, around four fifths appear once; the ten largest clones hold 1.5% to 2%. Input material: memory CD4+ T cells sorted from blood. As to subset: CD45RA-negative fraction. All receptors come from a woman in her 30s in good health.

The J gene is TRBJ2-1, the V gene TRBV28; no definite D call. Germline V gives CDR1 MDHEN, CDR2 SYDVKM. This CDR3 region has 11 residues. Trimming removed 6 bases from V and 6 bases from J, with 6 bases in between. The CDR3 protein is CASRDPNEQFF. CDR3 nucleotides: TGTGCCAGCAGGGACCCCAATGAGCAGTTCTTC.

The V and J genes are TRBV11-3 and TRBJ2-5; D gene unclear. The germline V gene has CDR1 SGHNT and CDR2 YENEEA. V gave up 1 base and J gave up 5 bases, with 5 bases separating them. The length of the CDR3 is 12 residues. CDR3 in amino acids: CASSLGAETQYF. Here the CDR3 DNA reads TGTGCCAGCAGCTTAGGGGCGGAGACCCAGTACTTC.

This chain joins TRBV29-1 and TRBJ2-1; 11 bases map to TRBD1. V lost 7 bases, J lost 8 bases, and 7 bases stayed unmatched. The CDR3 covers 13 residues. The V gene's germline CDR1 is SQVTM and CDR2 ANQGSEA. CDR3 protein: CSASRTGGHEQFF. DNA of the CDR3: TGCAGCGCCTCACGGACAGGGGGCCATGAGCAGTTCTTC.

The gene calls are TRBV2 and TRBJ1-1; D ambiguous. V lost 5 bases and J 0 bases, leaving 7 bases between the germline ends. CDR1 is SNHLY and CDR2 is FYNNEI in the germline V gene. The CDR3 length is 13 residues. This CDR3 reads CASSPQVNTEAFF. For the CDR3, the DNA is TGTGCCAGCAGTCCCCAGGTGAACACTGAAGCTTTCTTT.

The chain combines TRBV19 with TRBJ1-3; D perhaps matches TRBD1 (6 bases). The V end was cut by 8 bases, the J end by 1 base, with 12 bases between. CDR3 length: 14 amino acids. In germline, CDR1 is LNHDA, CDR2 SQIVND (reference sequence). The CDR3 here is CASRTTGSGNTIYF. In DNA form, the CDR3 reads TGTGCCAGTCGTACAACAGGGTCTGGAAACACCATATATTTT. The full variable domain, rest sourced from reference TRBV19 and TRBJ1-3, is DGGITQSPKYLFRKEGQNVTLSCEQNLNHDAMYWYRQDPGQGLRLIYYSQIVNDFQKGDIAEGYSVSREKKESFPLTVTSAQKNPTAFYLCASRTTGSGNTIYFGEGSWLTVV.

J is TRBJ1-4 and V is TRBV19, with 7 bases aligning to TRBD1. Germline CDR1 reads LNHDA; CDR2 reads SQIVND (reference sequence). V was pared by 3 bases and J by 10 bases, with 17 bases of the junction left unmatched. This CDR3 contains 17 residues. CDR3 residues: CASSIRFQGVRTGKLFF. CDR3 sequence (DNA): TGTGCCAGTAGTATTCGGTTCCAGGGGGTGCGTACCGGAAAACTGTTTTTT. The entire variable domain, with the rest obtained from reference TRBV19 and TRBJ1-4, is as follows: DGGITQSPKYLFRKEGQNVTLSCEQNLNHDAMYWYRQDPGQGLRLIYYSQIVNDFQKGDIAEGYSVSREKKESFPLTVTSAQKNPTAFYLCASSIRFQGVRTGKLFFGSGTQLSVL.

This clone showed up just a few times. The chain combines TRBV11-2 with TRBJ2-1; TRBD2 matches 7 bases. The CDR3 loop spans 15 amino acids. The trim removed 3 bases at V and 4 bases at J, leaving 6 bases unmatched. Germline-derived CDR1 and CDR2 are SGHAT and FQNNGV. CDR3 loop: CASSFASSGYNEQFF. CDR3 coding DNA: TGTGCCAGCAGCTTCGCGTCTAGCGGTTACAATGAGCAGTTCTTC.

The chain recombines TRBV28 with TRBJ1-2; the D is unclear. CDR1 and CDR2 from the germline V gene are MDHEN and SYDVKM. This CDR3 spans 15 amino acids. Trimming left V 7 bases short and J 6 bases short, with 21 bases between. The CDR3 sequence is CASNDPGSGVDGYTF. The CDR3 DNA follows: TGTGCCAGCAATGACCCGGGCTCAGGTGTGGATGGCTACACCTTC.

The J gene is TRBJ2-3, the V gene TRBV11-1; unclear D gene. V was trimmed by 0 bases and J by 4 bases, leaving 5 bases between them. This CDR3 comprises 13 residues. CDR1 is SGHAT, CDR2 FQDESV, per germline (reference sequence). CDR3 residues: CASSLAPPDTQYF. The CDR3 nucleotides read TGTGCCAGCAGCTTAGCGCCCCCAGATACGCAGTATTTT.

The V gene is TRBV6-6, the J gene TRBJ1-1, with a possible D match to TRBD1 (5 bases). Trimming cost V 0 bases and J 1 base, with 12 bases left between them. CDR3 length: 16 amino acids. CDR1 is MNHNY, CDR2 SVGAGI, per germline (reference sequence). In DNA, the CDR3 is TGTGCCAGCAGTTACTCGAGAGGGGTGACGAACACTGAAGCTTTCTTT. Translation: CASSYSRGVTNTEAFF.

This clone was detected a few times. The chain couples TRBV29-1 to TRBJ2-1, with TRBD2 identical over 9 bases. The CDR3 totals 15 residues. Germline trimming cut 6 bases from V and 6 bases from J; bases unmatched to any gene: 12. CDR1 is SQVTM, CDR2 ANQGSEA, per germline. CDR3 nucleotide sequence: TGCAGCGTCGCGGCGGTAGCGGGAGTAAGCAATGAGCAGTTCTTC. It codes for CSVAAVAGVSNEQFF.